The present entry profiles one T cell receptor beta chain with its context. No antigen is known for it. This entry is derived from a study of cytomegalovirus exposure and HLA in healthy donors. General study points: In a later analysis, TCR beta V- and J-gene trimming was associated with a missense DCLRE1C variant.

Both 60 Vbeta primers and 13 Jbeta primers went into the PCR. This table comes from immunoSEQ multiplex PCR, and its TCRdb copy is limited to in-frame clones, with some not included. Seen here are about 170,000 clones, over 60% observed once, and the top ten hold roughly 1.6%. The TCR originated in a girl between 5 and 17 years old in good health and CMV-seronegative. The sequenced sample was PBMCs.

The CDR3 spells CAWNPQRGDEQYF. In nucleotides, the CDR3 is TGTGCCTGGAACCCCCAACGGGGGGACGAGCAGTACTTC. The chain couples TRBV30 to TRBJ2-7; the match to TRBD2 covers 7 bases. The CDR3 covers 13 residues. V trimming: 4 bases; J trimming: 5 bases; junction bases outside the gene matches: 8. The germline gives CDR1 GTSNPN, CDR2 SVGIG (reference sequence).